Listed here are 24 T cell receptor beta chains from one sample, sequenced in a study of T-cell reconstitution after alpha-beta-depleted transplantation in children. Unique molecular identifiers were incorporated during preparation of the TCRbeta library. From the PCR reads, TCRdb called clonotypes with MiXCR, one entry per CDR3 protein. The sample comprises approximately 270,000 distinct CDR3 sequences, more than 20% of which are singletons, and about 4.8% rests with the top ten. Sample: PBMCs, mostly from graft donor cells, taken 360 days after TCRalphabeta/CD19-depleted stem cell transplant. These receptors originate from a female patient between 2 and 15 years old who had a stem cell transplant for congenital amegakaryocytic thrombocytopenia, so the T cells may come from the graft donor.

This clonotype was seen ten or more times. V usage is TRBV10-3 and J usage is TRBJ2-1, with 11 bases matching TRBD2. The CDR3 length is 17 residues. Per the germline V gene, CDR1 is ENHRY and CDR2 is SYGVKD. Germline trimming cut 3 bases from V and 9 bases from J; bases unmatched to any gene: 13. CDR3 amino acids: CAISDGPTSGSRGEQFF. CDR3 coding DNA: TGTGCCATCAGTGACGGCCCCACTAGCGGGAGTAGGGGTGAGCAGTTCTTC.

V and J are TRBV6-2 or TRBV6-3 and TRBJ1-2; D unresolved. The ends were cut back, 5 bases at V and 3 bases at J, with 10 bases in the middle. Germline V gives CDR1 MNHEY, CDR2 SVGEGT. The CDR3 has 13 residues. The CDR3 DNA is TGTGCCAGCAGTCTCCCCAGCTACTATGGCTACACCTTC. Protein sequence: CASSLPSYYGYTF.

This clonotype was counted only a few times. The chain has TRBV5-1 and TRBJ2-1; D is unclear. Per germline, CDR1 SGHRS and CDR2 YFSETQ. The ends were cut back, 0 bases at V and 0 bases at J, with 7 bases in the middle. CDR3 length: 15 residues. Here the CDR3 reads CASSLGSVSYNEQFF. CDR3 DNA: TGCGCCAGCAGCTTGGGGTCAGTCTCCTACAATGAGCAGTTCTTC.

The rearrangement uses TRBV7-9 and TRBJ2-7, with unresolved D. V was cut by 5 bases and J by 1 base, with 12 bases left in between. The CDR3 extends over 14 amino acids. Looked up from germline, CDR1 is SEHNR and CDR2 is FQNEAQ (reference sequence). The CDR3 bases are TGTGCCAGCAGCCCCCCTTTGGATTCCTACGAGCAGTACTTC. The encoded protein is CASSPPLDSYEQYF.

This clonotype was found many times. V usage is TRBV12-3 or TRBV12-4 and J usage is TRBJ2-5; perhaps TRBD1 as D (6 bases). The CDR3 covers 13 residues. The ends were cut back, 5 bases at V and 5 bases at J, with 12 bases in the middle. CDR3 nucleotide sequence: TGTGCCAGCAGTCCCCTCCAGGGGGAGACCCAGTACTTC. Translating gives CASSPLQGETQYF.

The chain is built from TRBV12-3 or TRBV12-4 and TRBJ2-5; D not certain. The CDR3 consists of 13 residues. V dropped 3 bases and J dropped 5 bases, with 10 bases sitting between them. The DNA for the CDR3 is TGTGCCAGCAGTTTTCGGGCCTGGGAGACCCAGTACTTC. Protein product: CASSFRAWETQYF.

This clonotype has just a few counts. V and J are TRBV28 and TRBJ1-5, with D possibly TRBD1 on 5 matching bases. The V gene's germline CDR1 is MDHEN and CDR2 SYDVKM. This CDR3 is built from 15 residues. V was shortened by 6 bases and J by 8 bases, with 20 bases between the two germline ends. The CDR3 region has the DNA TGTGCCAGCAGCGCCCTCGAGGGGCCTGGGAAGCCCCAGCATTTT. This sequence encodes CASSALEGPGKPQHF.

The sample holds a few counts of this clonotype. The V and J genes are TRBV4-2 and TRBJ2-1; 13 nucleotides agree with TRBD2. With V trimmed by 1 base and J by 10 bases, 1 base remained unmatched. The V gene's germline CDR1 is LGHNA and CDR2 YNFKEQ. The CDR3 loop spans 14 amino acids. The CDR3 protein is CASSQVLAGGEQFF. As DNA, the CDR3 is TGTGCCAGCAGCCAAGTACTAGCGGGGGGGGAGCAGTTCTTC.

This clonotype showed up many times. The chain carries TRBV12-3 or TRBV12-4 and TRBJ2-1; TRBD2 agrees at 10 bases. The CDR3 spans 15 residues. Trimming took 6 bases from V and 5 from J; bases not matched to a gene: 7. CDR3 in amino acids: CASRPGGLADNEQFF. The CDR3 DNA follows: TGTGCCAGCAGGCCAGGCGGACTAGCGGACAATGAGCAGTTCTTC.

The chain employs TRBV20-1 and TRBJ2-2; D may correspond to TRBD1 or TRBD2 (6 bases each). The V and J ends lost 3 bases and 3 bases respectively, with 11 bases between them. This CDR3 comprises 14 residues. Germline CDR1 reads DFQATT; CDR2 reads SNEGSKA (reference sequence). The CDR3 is CSARGGPYTGELFF. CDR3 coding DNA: TGCAGTGCTAGGGGGGGCCCTTACACCGGGGAGCTGTTTTTT.

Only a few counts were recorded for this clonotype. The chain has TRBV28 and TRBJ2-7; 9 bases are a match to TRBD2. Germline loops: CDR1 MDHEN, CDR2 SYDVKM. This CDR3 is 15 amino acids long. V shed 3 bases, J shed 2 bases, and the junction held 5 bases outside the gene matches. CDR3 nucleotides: TGTGCCAGCAGTTTCCGACTAGCGGATACCTACGAGCAGTACTTC. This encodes CASSFRLADTYEQYF.

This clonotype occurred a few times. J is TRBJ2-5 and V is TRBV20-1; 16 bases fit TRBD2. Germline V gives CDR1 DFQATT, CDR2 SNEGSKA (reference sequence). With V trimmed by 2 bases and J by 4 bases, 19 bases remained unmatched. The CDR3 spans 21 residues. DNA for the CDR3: TGCAGTGCTAGAAGGGGGACTAGCGGGGGGGCAGATGGTGTCCCAGCAGAGACCCAGTACTTC. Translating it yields CSARRGTSGGADGVPAETQYF.

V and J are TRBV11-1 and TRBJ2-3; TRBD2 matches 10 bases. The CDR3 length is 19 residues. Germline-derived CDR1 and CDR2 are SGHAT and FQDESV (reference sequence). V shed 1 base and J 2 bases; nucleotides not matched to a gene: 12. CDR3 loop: CASSLEGGTSVGSTDTQYF. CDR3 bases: TGTGCCAGCAGCTTAGAAGGGGGGACTAGCGTGGGTTCCACAGATACGCAGTATTTT.

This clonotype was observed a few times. The CDR3 loop is CASSIGRQGKTEAFF. CDR3 in DNA: TGTGCCAGTAGTATAGGAAGGCAGGGGAAAACTGAAGCTTTCTTT. The chain joins TRBV19 to TRBJ1-1; TRBD1 might be the D (6 bases). Germline CDR1 and CDR2: LNHDA and SQIVND (reference sequence). Trimming removed 1 base at V and 5 bases at J, with 14 bases between. There are 15 residues in the CDR3.

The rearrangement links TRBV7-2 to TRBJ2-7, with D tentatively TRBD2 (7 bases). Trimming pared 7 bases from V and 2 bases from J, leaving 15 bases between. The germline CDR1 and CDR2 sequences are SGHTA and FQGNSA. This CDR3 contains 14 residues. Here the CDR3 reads CASTREGVAYEQYF. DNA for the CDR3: TGTGCCAGCACTAGGGAGGGGGTGGCCTACGAGCAGTACTTC.

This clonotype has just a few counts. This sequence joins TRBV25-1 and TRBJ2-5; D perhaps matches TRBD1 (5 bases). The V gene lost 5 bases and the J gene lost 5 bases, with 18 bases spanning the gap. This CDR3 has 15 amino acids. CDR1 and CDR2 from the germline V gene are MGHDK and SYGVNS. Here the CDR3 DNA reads TGTGCCAGCAGTCCGCAAGTAGACAGCGCGGAGACCCAGTACTTC. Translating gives CASSPQVDSAETQYF.

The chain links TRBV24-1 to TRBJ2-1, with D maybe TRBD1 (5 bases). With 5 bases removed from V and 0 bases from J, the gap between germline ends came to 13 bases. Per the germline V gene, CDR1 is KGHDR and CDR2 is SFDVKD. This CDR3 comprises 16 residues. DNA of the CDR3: TGTGCCACCAGTGCCGTTGGGCAGGGCTCCTACAATGAGCAGTTCTTC. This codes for CATSAVGQGSYNEQFF.

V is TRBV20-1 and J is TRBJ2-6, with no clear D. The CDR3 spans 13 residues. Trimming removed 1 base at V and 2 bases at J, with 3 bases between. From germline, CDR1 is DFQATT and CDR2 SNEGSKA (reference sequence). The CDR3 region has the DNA TGCAGTGCTAGAGTTGCTGGGGCCAACGTCCTGACTTTC. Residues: CSARVAGANVLTF.

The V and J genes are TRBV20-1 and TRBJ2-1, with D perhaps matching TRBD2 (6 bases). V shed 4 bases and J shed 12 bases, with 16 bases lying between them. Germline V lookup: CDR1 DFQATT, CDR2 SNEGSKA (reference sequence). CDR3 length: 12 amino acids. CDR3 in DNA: TGCAGTGCTACATCGGGAGTCAAGGCGCAGTTCTTC. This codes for CSATSGVKAQFF.

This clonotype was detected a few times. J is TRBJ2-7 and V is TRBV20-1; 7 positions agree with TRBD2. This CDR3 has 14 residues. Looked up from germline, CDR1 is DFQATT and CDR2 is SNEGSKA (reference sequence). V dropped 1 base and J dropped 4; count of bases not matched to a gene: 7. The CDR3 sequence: CSARVRRESYEQYF. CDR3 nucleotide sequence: TGCAGTGCTAGAGTTAGGCGGGAGTCATACGAGCAGTACTTC.

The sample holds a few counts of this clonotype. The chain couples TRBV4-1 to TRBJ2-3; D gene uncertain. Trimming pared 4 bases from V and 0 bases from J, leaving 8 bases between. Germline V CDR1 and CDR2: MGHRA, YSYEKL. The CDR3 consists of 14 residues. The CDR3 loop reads CASSREGSTDTQYF. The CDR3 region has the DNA TGCGCCAGCAGCCGAGAAGGTAGCACAGATACGCAGTATTTT.

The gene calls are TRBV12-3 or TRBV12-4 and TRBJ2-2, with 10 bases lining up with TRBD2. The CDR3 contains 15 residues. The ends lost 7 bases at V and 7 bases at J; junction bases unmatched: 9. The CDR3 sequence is CASMAAGGPDGELFF. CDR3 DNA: TGTGCCAGCATGGCAGCGGGGGGGCCGGACGGGGAGCTGTTTTTT.

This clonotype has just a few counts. CDR3 sequence reads: CAISESLADPTDTQYF. The CDR3 DNA sequence: TGTGCCATCAGTGAGTCCCTAGCGGACCCCACAGATACGCAGTATTTT. V gene TRBV10-3 combines with J gene TRBJ2-3; 7 positions agree with TRBD2. The CDR3 consists of 16 residues. Trimming at V came to 0 bases and at J to 2 bases, leaving 5 bases not matched to a gene. Germline loops: CDR1 ENHRY, CDR2 SYGVKD.

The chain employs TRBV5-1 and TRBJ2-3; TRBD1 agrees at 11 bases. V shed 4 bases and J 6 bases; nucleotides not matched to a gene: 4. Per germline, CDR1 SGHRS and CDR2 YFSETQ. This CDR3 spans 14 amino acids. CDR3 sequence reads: CASSTDRGHDTQYF. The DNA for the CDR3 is TGCGCCAGCAGCACGGACAGGGGGCACGATACGCAGTATTTT.